This T cell receptor beta chain is drawn from a study of neurological immune-mediated disorders (dated by TCRdb to the late 2010s). Background for the entire study: Among the roughly 34 multiple sclerosis patients, relapsing-remitting MS was present in some 31 and secondary progressive MS was present in 3. Peripheral blood TCR-beta repertoires from patients with HTLV-I-associated myelopathy (HAM/TSP), patients with multiple sclerosis, and healthy controls were compared in the study using UMI-based sequencing. Alongside PBMC samples, the set of about 100 TCR-beta libraries contained longitudinal samples, technical triplicates, and paired CD4+ and CD8+ T-cell subsets that had been sorted. The cohort included about 66 subjects: roughly 14 with HAM/TSP, around 34 with multiple sclerosis, and around 20 healthy controls.

For this clonotype: Its antigen is currently not known. Qualities for individual bases were not recorded, and no much larger clone is one base off.

TCR libraries for sorted subsets were made from roughly 950,000 sorted CD4+ or CD8+ T cells. The multiple sclerosis patients were enrolled in a US clinical protocol that evaluated disease progression with magnetic resonance imaging. PBMCs were separated from peripheral blood using Ficoll-Hypaque density gradient centrifugation and then cryopreserved in liquid nitrogen. Paired sorted CD4+ and CD8+ subsets came from healthy controls, HAM/TSP patients and MS patients. The CDR3 measures 15 amino acids from cysteine to phenylalanine. Left in the record is the CDR3 DNA by itself, 45 bases read in frame from the first base. V lost 3 bases and J lost 8 bases, and the count of bases not matched to a germline gene is 7. The germline V gene specifies SGDLS as CDR1 and YYNGEE as CDR2. General conclusions and limits of the study: Across subjects, expanded clones never shared an identical CDR3 amino acid sequence, which suggests that the TCR-beta repertoires in every group were private. TCR clonal expansion was highest in HAM/TSP patients and lowest in MS patients, with MS patients falling below even healthy controls. Repertoires from 18 of 34 MS patients were grouped by phylogenetic analysis into a cluster of related CDR3 sequences, suggesting a possible repertoire-level signature. No association of the MS cluster with clinical or MRI features was observed, and the need for larger cohorts was stated by the authors.

To synthesize cDNA, template-switch 5'RACE was performed with a primer carrying a 10-nucleotide random unique molecular identifier so that each TCR transcript was tagged. Over 170 million TCR-beta sequences, covering 15-18 subjects, were produced in each sequencing run. The RNeasy kit was used for extraction of total RNA. The KAPA Real-time Library Amplification kit was used to amplify TCR-beta VDJ regions with primers targeting the TCR constant region and the 5'RACE anchor. A first PCR added sample indexes and Illumina adaptors, and a second PCR then raised library yield. After purification with Ampure beads, the TCR product of roughly 650 bp was size-selected on a 2% E-gel SizeSelection system. Before pooling, library quality was checked on a Bioanalyzer, concentration was measured with Qubit, and libraries were quantified with the Kapa Library Quantification kit. An Illumina HiSeq 2500 was used to sequence the libraries paired-end at 2 x 150 bp. To increase sequence diversity, roughly 24-32% phiX was spiked into each library pool. Per the authors' processing: Quality-filtered reads were processed with the UMI-based MiGEC pipeline, which removed over 80% of raw TCR sequences during error correction. IMGT germline references were used for alignment of VDJ genes, and clonotypes were defined by a unique CDR3 amino acid sequence together with V-J genes. VDJtools evaluated clonal expansion, Shannon diversity and CDR3 relatedness (CalcPairwiseDistances, ClusterSamples); CLCbio workbench built phylogenetic trees. Expanded clones were defined as having at least 8 unique UMIs, based on coefficient-of-variation modelling across technical triplicates. Using fastp trimming at Q25 and MiXCR clonotype assembly, TCRdb reanalyzed the public sequencing data and kept in-frame beta chains. Rows merge per CDR3 protein into single entries with the most common DNA and genes. These V and J calls derive from TCRdb rather than the authors' analysis. The sample contains tens of thousands of distinct CDR3 sequences, just under 6% of them found a single time. In total, the top ten clones hold 1.1% to 1.5% of the sample.

This clonotype was obtained from a woman under 30 with multiple sclerosis. The sample was CD4+ T cells from blood. The chain is encoded by TRBV9 joined to TRBJ2-1, with 11 bases in between that match TRBD1. The encoded CDR3 is CASSATPGQGDEQFF. Here is the DNA: TGTGCCAGCAGCGCAACACCGGGACAGGGGGATGAGCAGTTCTTC.